The 26 T cell receptor beta chains below all came from one sample that was sequenced in a study of PD-L1 blockade in urothelial cancer (dated by TCRdb to about 2017). Library generation was performed with the immunoSEQ multiplex PCR assay. The table was pulled from immuneACCESS by TCRdb, which kept in-frame rearrangements only. Such tables lose some clones; where checked, under half of the loss comes from unresolved V genes, and the rest has no known cause. The sample data list 95,000 to 130,000 clones, and approximately 90% of these were observed just once. The ten largest clones capture under 2% of the sample. The time point label on this specimen signifies: peripheral blood 6 weeks after treatment start. The material sequenced was PBMCs, taken around atezolizumab (anti-PD-L1) treatment. The receptors shown here come from a man aged 55-75 years with urothelial cancer.

The chain is built from TRBV18 and TRBJ2-7; a possible D gene is TRBD1 (8 bases). The V and J ends lost 3 bases and 2 bases respectively, with 23 bases between them. The length of the CDR3 is 18 residues. CDR1 and CDR2 from the germline V gene are KGHSH and LQKENI. The chain's CDR3 is CASSPFVSGQGGTYEQYF. The CDR3, as DNA: TGTGCCAGCTCACCGTTTGTGTCCGGACAGGGAGGGACCTACGAGCAGTACTTC. Using reference TRBV18 and TRBJ2-7 for the parts outside the CDR3, the full variable domain is NAGVMQNPRHLVRRRGQEARLRCSPMKGHSHVYWYRQLPEEGLKFMVYLQKENIIDESGMPKERFSAEFPKEGPSILRIQQVVRGDSAAYFCASSPFVSGQGGTYEQYFGPGTRLTVT.

The V call is TRBV5-4, the J call TRBJ2-1; 14 nucleotides align to TRBD2. The ends lost 4 bases at V and 6 bases at J; junction bases unmatched: 3. Germline V lookup: CDR1 SGHNT, CDR2 YYREEE (reference sequence). The CDR3 length is 15 residues. CDR3 amino acids: CASSPTSGRANEQFF. The CDR3 region has the DNA TGTGCCAGCAGCCCGACTAGCGGGAGGGCCAATGAGCAGTTCTTC.

V usage is TRBV6-1 and J usage is TRBJ2-3, with D perhaps matching TRBD1 (6 bases). The V gene's germline CDR1 is MNHNS and CDR2 SASEGT. The CDR3 consists of 17 residues. V was pared by 0 bases and J by 1 base, with 14 bases between. The CDR3 loop reads CASSEAEGVSRTDTQYF. The CDR3 DNA reads TGTGCCAGCAGTGAAGCCGAGGGGGTCTCCCGCACAGATACGCAGTATTTT.

The rearrangement links TRBV19 to TRBJ2-3, with TRBD2 matching 11 bases. Per germline, CDR1 LNHDA and CDR2 SQIVND (reference sequence). This CDR3 is 16 amino acids long. The J segment lost 3 bases and the V segment lost 5 bases, leaving 7 bases of the junction unmatched. Written as DNA, the CDR3 is TGTGCCAGTAGTGTACGACTAGCGGGATTGACAGATACGCAGTATTTT. It is translated as CASSVRLAGLTDTQYF.

This clone has only one observation. This chain joins TRBV19 and TRBJ2-5; 10 bases match TRBD1. Germline trimming cut 1 base from V and 4 bases from J; bases unmatched to any gene: 3. The germline V gene has CDR1 LNHDA and CDR2 SQIVND (reference sequence). The CDR3 has 15 amino acids. In DNA form, the CDR3 reads TGTGCCAGTAGTATAGGGACAGGGGGGGGAGAGACCCAGTACTTC. This gives the protein CASSIGTGGGETQYF.

The chain joins TRBV5-4 to TRBJ2-7; possible D gene TRBD2, 6 bases. Germline CDR1 is SGHNT and CDR2 is YYREEE (reference sequence). The CDR3 has 13 amino acids. The V end lost 8 bases, the J end lost 0 bases, and 12 bases lay between the germline ends. CDR3 residues: CARCGTSSYEQYF. As DNA, the CDR3 is TGTGCCAGGTGTGGGACTTCCTCCTACGAGCAGTACTTC. Variable domain in full (rest from reference TRBV5-4 and TRBJ2-7): ETGVTQSPTHLIKTRGQQVTLRCSSQSGHNTVSWYQQALGQGPQFIFQYYREEENGRGNFPPRFSGLQFPNYSSELNVNALELDDSALYLCARCGTSSYEQYFGPGTRLTVT.

V usage is TRBV25-1 and J usage is TRBJ1-3, with D hard to call. Trimming removed 2 bases from V and 3 bases from J, with 8 bases in between. The CDR3 spans 14 residues. The germline V gene encodes CDR1 MGHDK and CDR2 SYGVNS. The CDR3 loop is CASSEATVGNTIYF. In DNA form, the CDR3 reads TGTGCCAGCAGTGAAGCGACTGTTGGAAACACCATATATTTT.

The chain recombines TRBV6-1 with TRBJ2-5, with 13 bases aligning to TRBD2. The germline gives CDR1 MNHNS, CDR2 SASEGT. The CDR3 runs to 16 residues. V lost 3 bases, J lost 5 bases, and 6 bases stayed unmatched. Here the CDR3 reads CASSDPLAGGLETQYF. CDR3 nucleotide sequence: TGTGCCAGCAGTGACCCACTAGCGGGAGGGCTCGAGACCCAGTACTTC.

The J gene is TRBJ2-3, the V gene TRBV28; no clear D gene. The CDR3 has 15 amino acids. The V and J ends lost 4 bases and 2 bases respectively, with 13 bases between them. Germline assignment: CDR1 MDHEN and CDR2 SYDVKM. In DNA, the CDR3 is TGTGCCAGCAGTTCCCCACAAGATATCACAGATACGCAGTATTTT. Its translation: CASSSPQDITDTQYF.

The chain combines TRBV29-1 with TRBJ2-7; 8 positions match TRBD1. Germline-derived CDR1 and CDR2 are SQVTM and ANQGSEA. The CDR3 has 13 residues. Germline trimming cut 4 bases from V and 1 base from J; bases unmatched to any gene: 3. This CDR3 is CSVGTGYSYEQYF. The CDR3 bases are TGCAGCGTTGGGACAGGGTATTCCTACGAGCAGTACTTC.

The rearrangement uses TRBV7-8 and TRBJ2-3; maybe TRBD2 (7 bases). Per germline, CDR1 SGHVS and CDR2 FQNEAQ. This CDR3 comprises 15 residues. Between the trimmed V and J ends, which lost 5 bases and 2 bases, there was a span of 14 bases. In nucleotides, the CDR3 is TGTGCCAGCAGCCGCGGGGGCCCGGACACAGATACGCAGTATTTT. It is translated as CASSRGGPDTDTQYF.

The chain couples TRBV5-1 to TRBJ2-2, with 11 positions matching TRBD2. The CDR3 extends over 17 amino acids. Germline assignment: CDR1 SGHRS and CDR2 YFSETQ. V was pared by 4 bases and J by 1 base, with 6 bases of the junction left unmatched. The CDR3 DNA reads as TGCGCCAGCAGCCGAGGGACTAGCGGCCTGAACACCGGGGAGCTGTTTTTT. Translating gives CASSRGTSGLNTGELFF.

As concerns this clone: Different DNA sequences within this sample yield the same CDR3. The chain couples TRBV5-1 to TRBJ1-1; no definite D call. The V gene's germline CDR1 is SGHRS and CDR2 YFSETQ. V was clipped by 2 bases and J by 2 bases, with 7 bases between them. The CDR3 is 13 residues long. The CDR3 nucleotides read TGCGCCAGCAGCTTAACCCTAAACACTGAAGCTTTCTTT. It yields the protein CASSLTLNTEAFF.

The V call is TRBV11-3, the J call TRBJ2-1, with D unclear. The V gene lost 5 bases and the J gene lost 3 bases, with 8 bases spanning the gap. Germline loops: CDR1 SGHNT, CDR2 YENEEA. CDR3 size: 13 residues. This chain's CDR3 is CASSLVNYNEQFF. Written as DNA, the CDR3 is TGTGCCAGCAGCCTAGTCAACTACAATGAGCAGTTCTTC.

V usage is TRBV14 and J usage is TRBJ1-6; 7 nucleotides align to TRBD1. The V gene end was trimmed by 3 bases and the J gene end by 3 bases; junction bases not matched to a gene: 8. The CDR3 has 17 residues. Germline V gives CDR1 SGHDN, CDR2 FVKESK. DNA for the CDR3: TGTGCCAGCAGCCAGGCAGGGGGACGGGTCTATAATTCACCCCTCCACTTT. Its protein is CASSQAGGRVYNSPLHF.

The rearrangement uses TRBV19 and TRBJ1-5; unclear D gene. The CDR3 has 12 residues. Deletions cut 2 bases from V and 7 bases from J, with 6 bases between. Looked up from germline, CDR1 is LNHDA and CDR2 is SQIVND (reference sequence). The CDR3 reads CASSIQQQPQHF. Here the CDR3 DNA reads TGTGCCAGTAGTATACAACAGCAGCCCCAGCATTTT.

This chain uses TRBV5-1 with TRBJ2-1; 7 nucleotides agree with TRBD1. The CDR3 totals 16 residues. V lost 5 bases and J lost 3; bases outside the gene matches: 11. Germline CDR1 reads SGHRS; CDR2 reads YFSETQ. CDR3 nucleotides: TGCGCCAGCAGGTACTCTACAGGGGCACACTACAATGAGCAGTTCTTC. Its protein is CASRYSTGAHYNEQFF. The full variable domain, with the rest looked up from reference TRBV5-1 and TRBJ2-1, is KAGVTQTPRYLIKTRGQQVTLSCSPISGHRSVSWYQQTPGQGLQFLFEYFSETQRNKGNFPGRFSGRQFSNSRSEMNVSTLELGDSALYLCASRYSTGAHYNEQFFGPGTRLTVL.

The V gene is TRBV5-4, the J gene TRBJ1-2, with D perhaps matching TRBD1 (6 bases). The length of the CDR3 is 15 residues. CDR1 and CDR2 (germline): SGHNT, YYREEE (reference sequence). V was cut by 0 bases and J by 3 bases, with 12 bases left in between. The CDR3 nucleotides read TGTGCCAGCAGCTTGGACAGGGTCCTCGACTATGGCTACACCTTC. This sequence encodes CASSLDRVLDYGYTF. Together with reference TRBV5-4 and TRBJ1-2, the CDR3 gives the full variable domain: ETGVTQSPTHLIKTRGQQVTLRCSSQSGHNTVSWYQQALGQGPQFIFQYYREEENGRGNFPPRFSGLQFPNYSSELNVNALELDDSALYLCASSLDRVLDYGYTFGSGTRLTVV.

The chain combines TRBV6-5 with TRBJ2-7; the match to TRBD2 covers 8 bases. The CDR3 length is 14 residues. Germline CDR1 MNHEY, CDR2 SVGAGI. The ends lost 7 bases at V and 2 bases at J; junction bases unmatched: 7. The CDR3, as DNA: TGTGCCAGCACCCACGGGGGGGGACCCTACGAGCAGTACTTC. Translating it yields CASTHGGGPYEQYF.

J is TRBJ2-7 and V is TRBV5-6, with 10 bases identical to TRBD2. The V gene's germline CDR1 is SGHDT and CDR2 YYEEEE. J gave up 6 bases and V 0 bases, and 3 bases lay outside the gene matches. The CDR3 has 14 residues. The CDR3 region is CASSLVEREGEQYF. The CDR3 region has the DNA TGTGCCAGCAGCTTGGTGGAGCGGGAGGGCGAGCAGTACTTC. The variable domain in full, completed from reference TRBV5-6 and TRBJ2-7, reads DAGVTQSPTHLIKTRGQQVTLRCSPKSGHDTVSWYQQALGQGPQFIFQYYEEEERQRGNFPDRFSGHQFPNYSSELNVNALLLGDSALYLCASSLVEREGEQYFGPGTRLTVT.

The chain is built from TRBV21-1 and TRBJ2-1; the table's D call TRBD1 went unverified against the DNA. TRBV21-1 is given as a pseudogene. This CDR3 spans 17 amino acids. CDR3 DNA: TGTGCCAGCAGCAAACGGCGGCCGGGACAGGCTTACAATGAGCAGTTCTTC. This gives the protein CASSKRRPGQAYNEQFF.

V is TRBV7-2 and J is TRBJ1-5; no firm D call. V lost 2 bases, J lost 1 base, and 12 bases lay in between. CDR1 and CDR2 (germline): SGHTA, FQGNSA. CDR3 length equals 16 residues. CDR3 nucleotides: TGTGCCAGCAGCTTATGGGCAGGAACAAGCAATCAGCCCCAGCATTTT. Its translation is CASSLWAGTSNQPQHF. The full variable domain, with the rest looked up from reference TRBV7-2 and TRBJ1-5, is GAGVSQSPSNKVTEKGKDVELRCDPISGHTALYWYRQSLGQGLEFLIYFQGNSAPDKSGLPSDRFSAERTGGSVSTLTIQRTQQEDSAVYLCASSLWAGTSNQPQHFGDGTRLSIL.

This clone was seen a handful of times. The rearrangement joins TRBV14 to TRBJ1-6, with unresolved D. Between the trimmed V and J ends, which lost 3 bases and 9 bases, there was a span of 3 bases. The germline V gene has CDR1 SGHDN and CDR2 FVKESK. The CDR3 totals 11 residues. The CDR3 sequence is CASSHSSPLHF. The CDR3 region has the DNA TGTGCCAGCAGCCACTCTTCACCCCTCCACTTT.

Only a few counts were recorded for this clone. The CDR3 sequence is CASSSRDPTDSPLHF. CDR3 DNA sequence: TGTGCCAGCAGCTCGCGGGACCCCACGGATTCACCCCTCCACTTT. The chain recombines TRBV5-5 with TRBJ1-6; D is possibly TRBD1 (5 bases). Trimming left V 3 bases short and J 8 bases short, with 15 bases between. Germline CDR1 SGHKS, CDR2 YYEKEE (reference sequence). This CDR3 contains 15 residues.

This clone was counted once. V is TRBV5-1 and J is TRBJ2-5; 9 nucleotides match TRBD1. The CDR3 runs to 15 residues. The germline V gene has CDR1 SGHRS and CDR2 YFSETQ. After removal of 3 bases from V and 4 bases from J, the junction contained 7 bases not matched to a gene. The CDR3 DNA reads TGCGCCAGCAGCTCGTGGGACAGGGCAGGAGAGACCCAGTACTTC. The encoded protein is CASSSWDRAGETQYF.

The chain uses TRBV6-1 and TRBJ1-4, with 7 bases identical to TRBD1. The germline V gene has CDR1 MNHNS and CDR2 SASEGT. The V gene end was trimmed by 3 bases and the J gene end by 8 bases; junction bases not matched to a gene: 12. This CDR3 contains 16 residues. The CDR3 is CASSERAAGGTEKLFF. The CDR3 DNA reads TGTGCCAGCAGTGAGCGGGCGGCAGGGGGTACCGAAAAACTGTTTTTT.